The rows below give T cell receptor beta chains drawn from one sample of a study of T cells after yellow fever vaccination. TCRdb re-derived calls from the 5' RACE reads in MiXCR, one entry per CDR3 protein. The sample holds 100,000 to 150,000 distinct CDR3 sequences; more than 7.5% are singletons and the top ten take 30% to 50%. Sequences were derived from CD8+ T cells sorted from PBMCs, sampled on the day of the yellow fever booster vaccination. These receptors all stem from a man aged 18 to 30 who received the YFV17D yellow fever vaccine. CDR3s include the opening cysteine and the closing phenylalanine or tryptophan. A D gene is named only where the DNA matches it firmly. A clone size is listed for some rows: how often the clone was seen (once, few, many), or a class if it is expanded.

>many|TRBJ2-7|TRBV6-1|-
TGTGCCAGCAGCATTGGACAGAGCTCCTACGAGCAGTACTTC
CASSIGQSSYEQYF
>-|TRBJ1-2|TRBV29-1|-
TGCAGCGTGAGACTGATACTAGGCCAAACAGTCTATGGCTACACCTTC
CSVRLILGQTVYGYTF
>many|TRBJ1-1|TRBV12-3/TRBV12-4|-
TGTGCCAGCAGTTTTTCGGCAGGTTATACAGCTTTCTTT
CASSFSAGYTAFF
>few|TRBJ2-1|TRBV7-2|TRBD1
TGTGCCAGCAGCTTCCCCGCAGGGGGCGCTGGGAATGAGCAGTTCTTC
CASSFPAGGAGNEQFF
>-|TRBJ1-1|TRBV4-3|-
TGCGCCAGCAGCCAAGAGGAGGAAGGTGCCACGAACACTGAAGCTTTCTTT
CASSQEEEGATNTEAFF
>-|TRBJ1-4|TRBV4-3|TRBD1
TGCGCCAGCAGCCAACGTCAGGGACAGATTAATGAAAAACTGTTTTTT
CASSQRQGQINEKLFF
>-|TRBJ2-5|TRBV6-1|TRBD2
TGTGCCAGCAGTGAAATCGGGGGGAGCGGCCAAGAGACCCAGTACTTC
CASSEIGGSGQETQYF
>-|TRBJ2-2|TRBV29-1|-
TGCAGCGCCACAGGAGCCGGGGAGCTGTTTTTT
CSATGAGELFF
>-|TRBJ1-3|TRBV10-3|-
TGTGCCATCACAGCGGACAGTTTCTCTGGAAACACCATATATTTT
CAITADSFSGNTIYF
>-|TRBJ2-1|TRBV6-2/TRBV6-3|-
TGTGCCAGCAGCATCTCCAATGAGCAGTTCTTC
CASSISNEQFF
>many|TRBJ2-3|TRBV15|-
TGTGCCACCAGCAATTACGGCACCCCTAGGCAGTATTTT
CATSNYGTPRQYF
>few|TRBJ2-1|TRBV20-1|-
TGCAGTGCTAGGCCCCCTAGCCGCCCCTACAATGAGCAGTTCTTC
CSARPPSRPYNEQFF
>-|TRBJ1-1|TRBV25-1|TRBD1
TGTGCCAGCAGTGGACGAGGACAGGGATACACTGAAGCTTTCTTT
CASSGRGQGYTEAFF
>-|TRBJ1-1|TRBV2|-
TGTGCCAGCAGTGAATATAAAGCGCCTGAAGCTTTCTTT
CASSEYKAPEAFF
>-|TRBJ2-1|TRBV2|-
TGTGCCAGCAGTGAAACCTGGCGGTACAATGAGCAGTTCTTC
CASSETWRYNEQFF
>few|TRBJ2-5|TRBV12-3/TRBV12-4|-
TGTGCCAGCAGTTTAGCCGGGGGCTCGGGGGAGACCCAGTACTTC
CASSLAGGSGETQYF
>many|TRBJ2-3|TRBV5-1|-
TGCGCCAGCAGCTTCGTAGATAAAGATACGCAGTATTTT
CASSFVDKDTQYF
>few|TRBJ2-5|TRBV6-5|-
TGTGCCAGCAGTTACTCGCCGGTTTCTGTCAGAGAAGAGACCCAGTACTTC
CASSYSPVSVREETQYF
>many|TRBJ2-5|TRBV4-3|-
TGCGCCAGCAGCCAAGATTTGCGGGGCCAAGAGACCCAGTACTTC
CASSQDLRGQETQYF
>-|TRBJ2-5|TRBV3-1|TRBD2
TGTGCCAGCAGCCAAGATCCGCAGCGGGGGGGCCGAGAGACCCAGTACTTC
CASSQDPQRGGRETQYF
>many|TRBJ2-2|TRBV6-2/TRBV6-3|-
TGTGCCAGCAGTCGTCTAGACGACGCGAACACCGGGGAGCTGTTTTTT
CASSRLDDANTGELFF
>few|TRBJ2-1|TRBV20-1|TRBD2
TGCAGTGCTAGAATAGCGGGGCCCCACAATGAGCAGTTCTTC
CSARIAGPHNEQFF
>few|TRBJ2-1|TRBV5-1|TRBD1
TGCGCCAGCAGCTTGAGACAGGGAGCTTACAATGAGCAGTTCTTC
CASSLRQGAYNEQFF
>many|TRBJ1-2|TRBV6-5|-
TGTGCCAGCAGTTCACTCCGGGACGTTTGCGGCTACACCTTC
CASSSLRDVCGYTF
>-|TRBJ2-1|TRBV5-1|TRBD2
TGCGCCAGCAGCTCCCCTAGCGGGGGGGCCTTAGATGAGCAGTTCTTC
CASSSPSGGALDEQFF
>few|TRBJ1-3|TRBV7-6|-
TGTGCCAGCAGCTTAGCGGAACACACCTCTGGAAACACCATATATTTT
CASSLAEHTSGNTIYF
>few|TRBJ1-2|TRBV29-1|-
TGCAGCGTTGTTTACAGTGCTAACTATGGCTACACCTTC
CSVVYSANYGYTF
>-|TRBJ1-1|TRBV30|-
TGTGCCTGGAGTGTACTCGACACTGAAGCTTTCTTT
CAWSVLDTEAFF
>few|TRBJ1-5|TRBV4-1|-
TGCGCCAGCAGCCAAGAGCGAGGGGCTGGGCCCCAGCATTTT
CASSQERGAGPQHF
>many|TRBJ2-2|TRBV7-9|-
TGTGCCAGCAGCCCATTGGCGGGCGGGACCCCACTAATTCGGAACACCGGGGAGCTGTTTTTT
CASSPLAGGTPLIRNTGELFF
>few|TRBJ2-3|TRBV6-5|-
TGTGCCAGCAGTTCCGAGACTAATACGCAGTATTTT
CASSSETNTQYF
>-|TRBJ2-5|TRBV7-9|-
TGTGCCAGCAGCTTCTCAGGTGCCGGAGAGACCCAGTACTTC
CASSFSGAGETQYF
>few|TRBJ1-2|TRBV19|-
TGTGCCACCAACGGTAACTATGGCTACACCTTC
CATNGNYGYTF
>many|TRBJ1-1|TRBV29-1|-
TGCAGCGTTGGGGGGGGGATGAACACTGAAGCTTTCTTT
CSVGGGMNTEAFF
>-|TRBJ2-7|TRBV20-1|-
TGCAGTGCTACCGGGACCTCCCAAACCTACGAGCAGTACTTC
CSATGTSQTYEQYF
>-|TRBJ1-1|TRBV7-9|-
TGTGCCAGCAGCTTAAAAGTCAGTCCCGGGAACACTGAAGCTTTCTTT
CASSLKVSPGNTEAFF
>-|TRBJ1-4|TRBV20-1|-
TGCAGTGCCCGGACAGATACTAATGAAAAACTGTTTTTT
CSARTDTNEKLFF
>many|TRBJ1-2|TRBV4-2|-
TGTGCCAGCAGCCAAGTCCTGGGGGGCCTCGGCTACACCTTC
CASSQVLGGLGYTF
>-|TRBJ2-2|TRBV23-1|-
TGCGCCAGGGCGGGGCCCACCGGGGAGCTGTTTTTT
CARAGPTGELFF
>many|TRBJ2-1|TRBV2|-
TGTGCCAGCAGTGAACAGCGGCCCTACAATGAGCAGTTCTTC
CASSEQRPYNEQFF
>-|TRBJ2-5|TRBV9|TRBD2
TGTGCCAGCAGCTCCCCCGGGGGGTTACAAGAGACCCAGTACTTC
CASSSPGGLQETQYF
>-|TRBJ1-1|TRBV6-6|TRBD1
TGTGCCAGCGTGGGACAGGGAGGTTCAGGCACTGAAGCTTTCTTT
CASVGQGGSGTEAFF
>-|TRBJ1-2|TRBV7-6|-
TGTGCCAGCAGCTGGACGGCGGACCGACGGGATGGCTACACCTTC
CASSWTADRRDGYTF
>many|TRBJ2-3|TRBV6-4|TRBD1
TGTGCCAGCAGCCGACAGGGGGGCACAGATACGCAGTATTTT
CASSRQGGTDTQYF
>-|TRBJ2-1|TRBV5-1|-
TGCGCCAGCAGCTCAGAGAGTGAGCAGTTCTTC
CASSSESEQFF
>many|TRBJ1-2|TRBV29-1|-
TGCAGCGTTGAAGATCTGGGGGCCTCCTATGGCTACACCTTC
CSVEDLGASYGYTF
>few|TRBJ2-3|TRBV28|-
TGTGCCAGCAGTTTACTAAGCAGTAGCACAGATACGCAGTATTTT
CASSLLSSSTDTQYF
>-|TRBJ1-2|TRBV27|TRBD1
TGTGCCAGCAGCCTGGGGACAGACCCTTATGGCTACACCTTC
CASSLGTDPYGYTF